This TCR beta chain was captured in a study of blood T cell repertoires in COVID-19. Background on the study: There were acute and convalescent COVID-19 samples, and they came from the United States, Italy and Spain. PBMCs, B-cell-depleted T cells, or T cells provided the cDNA or gDNA that made up the material.

The table came from immunoSEQ multiplex PCR; TCRdb's copy has only in-frame clones and leaves some out. The table has under 250,000 clones, 83% seen once. Participants came from roughly 24 US areas, aged roughly 18 to 89 years. The V gene's germline CDR1 is LNHDA and CDR2 SQIVND (reference sequence). The CDR3 has 16 amino acids. The germline V and J ends were trimmed by 3 bases and 4 bases, with 18 bases remaining between them. The chain employs TRBV19 and TRBJ1-2, with a tentative D call TRBD1 (5 bases). The sample comprised PBMCs or T cells enriched from blood (not recorded which). This TCR derives from a woman aged 40 to 50 who had been exposed to COVID-19. CDR3 nucleotides: TGTGCCAGTAGTATTTCTTCCAGGGCGGGGAGCTATGGCTACACCTTC. Its protein product is CASSISSRAGSYGYTF. The variable domain in full, completed from reference TRBV19 and TRBJ1-2, reads DGGITQSPKYLFRKEGQNVTLSCEQNLNHDAMYWYRQDPGQGLRLIYYSQIVNDFQKGDIAEGYSVSREKKESFPLTVTSAQKNPTAFYLCASSISSRAGSYGYTFGSGTRLTVV.